Following are 4 T cell receptor beta chains from one sample sequenced in a study of T cells in Graves' hyperthyroidism and ophthalmopathy (dated 2019 in TCRdb). Receptor amplification or capture employed multiplex PCR. The sample was run on an Illumina HiSeq 2000. Amplification of TCR beta CDR3 regions was carried out from RNA transcripts. A first-round RT-PCR of the TCR CDR3 used the HTBI primer set with the Qiagen OneStep RT-PCR kit. TCRdb reanalyzed the raw reads on its own, using fastp at Q25 for trimming and MiXCR for clone calling, and kept in-frame beta chains. All rows with the same CDR3 protein become a single entry with the most common DNA and genes. The sample table records more than 550,000 distinct CDR3 sequences; roughly 46% of these occur just once. The ten largest clones represent 6.5% to 9% of the sample. The sequenced sample was peripheral blood or thyroid tissue (not recorded which). The source is an adult man with Graves' disease, either hyperthyroidism or ophthalmopathy (not recorded which).

The rearrangement uses TRBV19 and TRBJ1-1; 8 positions match TRBD1. Germline V gene data show CDR1 as LNHDA and CDR2 as SQIVND (reference sequence). The CDR3 has 15 residues. With V trimmed by 5 bases and J by 2 bases, 7 bases remained unmatched. CDR3 nucleotides: TGTGCCAGTAGTCACCACCAGGGGGCAAACACTGAAGCTTTCTTT. Amino acids: CASSHHQGANTEAFF.

The sample holds many counts of this clonotype. The chain joins TRBV20-1 to TRBJ1-1, with D hard to call. CDR1 DFQATT and CDR2 SNEGSKA come from the germline V gene (reference sequence). This CDR3 spans 13 amino acids. The V end was cut by 0 bases, the J end by 8 bases, with 13 bases between. This chain's CDR3 is CSARDSGRQEAFF. CDR3 nucleotides: TGCAGTGCTAGAGATTCAGGAAGGCAGGAAGCTTTCTTT.

This clonotype was recorded at least ten times. J is TRBJ2-5 and V is TRBV10-2; D gene uncertain. V was clipped by 4 bases and J by 5 bases, with 5 bases between them. Germline V lookup: CDR1 WSHSY, CDR2 SAAADI. This CDR3 contains 11 residues. CDR3 protein: CASSALETQYF. CDR3 sequence (DNA): TGCGCCAGCAGTGCTCTGGAGACCCAGTACTTC.

The genes are TRBV6-5 and TRBJ2-7; D may match TRBD1 or TRBD2 (5 bases each). V was cut by 10 bases and J by 4 bases, with 14 bases left in between. Germline assignment: CDR1 MNHEY and CDR2 SVGAGI. The CDR3 sequence is 12 residues long. CDR3 in DNA: TGTGCCACAGCCGGGACGGAATACGAGCAGTACTTC. Its translation is CATAGTEYEQYF.